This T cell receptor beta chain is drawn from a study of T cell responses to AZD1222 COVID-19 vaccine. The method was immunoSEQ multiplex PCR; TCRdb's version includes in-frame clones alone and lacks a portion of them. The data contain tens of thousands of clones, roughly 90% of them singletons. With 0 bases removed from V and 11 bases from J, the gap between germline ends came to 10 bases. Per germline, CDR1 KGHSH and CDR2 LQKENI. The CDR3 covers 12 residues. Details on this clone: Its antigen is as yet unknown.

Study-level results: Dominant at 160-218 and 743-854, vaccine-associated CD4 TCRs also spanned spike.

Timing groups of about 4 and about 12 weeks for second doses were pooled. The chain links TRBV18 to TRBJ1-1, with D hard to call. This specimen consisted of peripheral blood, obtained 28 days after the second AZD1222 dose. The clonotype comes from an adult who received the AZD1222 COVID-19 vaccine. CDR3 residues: CASSPPLAMAFF. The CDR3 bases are TGTGCCAGCTCACCACCCTTGGCGATGGCTTTCTTT.